This TCR beta chain was profiled in a study of shared T cell receptors in the human thymus. Only in-frame clones appear in the TCRdb table, and some are missing; sequencing was by immunoSEQ multiplex PCR. Among about 730,000 clones, 70% to 90% were seen once, and the ten largest hold approximately 0.01%. This CDR3 is 15 amino acids long. Germline loops: CDR1 SEHNR, CDR2 FQNEAQ (reference sequence). V lost 4 bases and J lost 3, with 12 bases in between. Separately, the same data were catalogued under a study of human thymus T cells.

The sequencing sample was made of thymocytes. This TCR was sampled from a girl in the first two years of life with a congenital heart defect. This rearrangement joins TRBV7-9 to TRBJ1-4; maybe TRBD1 (5 bases). In DNA form, the CDR3 reads TGTGCCAGCAGCTCCGTAGACAGCCCTAATGAAAAACTGTTTTTT. Its protein product is CASSSVDSPNEKLFF.